The source of this TCR beta chain is a study of radiation and T cells in renal cell carcinoma. Only in-frame clones appear in the TCRdb table, and some are missing; sequencing was by immunoSEQ multiplex PCR. The sample includes some 75,000 clones, roughly 80% of them seen just once. The sample's time point: blood 2 weeks post-SBRT. The sample's treatment: 15 Gy SBRT to primary tumor, nephrectomy 4 weeks later. The receptor was isolated from a man in his 60s with renal cell carcinoma. The material was blood, obtained from a patient whose treatment included radiotherapy and nephrectomy.

CDR3 bases: TGTGCCAGCAGTTATCGAGACAGGGGGCGAAGTACTGAAGCTTTCTTT. Protein product: CASSYRDRGRSTEAFF. The V call is TRBV6-5, the J call TRBJ1-1; 10 nucleotides line up with TRBD1. This CDR3 comprises 16 residues. V shed 3 bases, J shed 5 bases, and the junction held 9 bases outside the gene matches. The germline CDR1 and CDR2 sequences are MNHEY and SVGAGI.